The following is a TCR beta chain sequence with its context. Per the study methods: Amplified reference gene primers provided the basis for estimating nucleated cell counts. The assay was immunoSEQ multiplex PCR, and TCRdb's table has in-frame clones only and misses some. That table supplies the V and J calls and clone size; D and trimming were determined from the DNA. The sample has 35,000 to 50,000 clones, approximately 81% seen once; the top ten hold approximately 13%. The ends lost 3 bases at V and 4 bases at J; junction bases unmatched: 5. This CDR3 has 15 amino acids. Germline V lookup: CDR1 MNHNS, CDR2 SASEGT. This sample was included in a study of blood T cell repertoires in COVID-19. Study in general: Material from acute and convalescent COVID-19 was sourced from the United States, Italy and Spain. T cells, B-cell-depleted T cells, or PBMCs provided the cDNA or gDNA that served as material.

This sequence joins TRBV6-1 and TRBJ2-3; TRBD2 aligns across 9 bases. The specimen sequenced was peripheral blood. The TCR sequence derives from a woman aged 70-85 years in a cohort sampled during active COVID-19. The CDR3 nucleotides read TGTGCCAGCAGTGATGGCGGGAGGGCTGCAGATACGCAGTATTTT. Amino acids: CASSDGGRAADTQYF.